The 19 T cell receptor beta chains given below trace back to one sample, sequenced in a study of blood T cell repertoires in COVID-19. The method was immunoSEQ multiplex PCR; TCRdb's version includes in-frame clones alone and lacks a portion of them. This table holds under 300,000 clones, 75% to 90% found once. The sample taken for sequencing was peripheral blood. The source of these receptors is a middle-aged woman with acute or convalescent COVID-19.

V usage is TRBV5-1 and J usage is TRBJ2-2, with 8 bases lining up with TRBD1. Germline V gene lookup returns CDR1 SGHRS and CDR2 YFSETQ. The CDR3 length is 16 residues. Losses at the gene ends were 4 bases for V and 2 bases for J; bases not matched to a gene: 7. CDR3 region: CASSTRTGFNTGELFF. The CDR3 coding sequence is TGCGCCAGCAGCACCCGGACAGGGTTCAACACCGGGGAGCTGTTTTTT. Together with reference TRBV5-1 and TRBJ2-2, the CDR3 gives the full variable domain: KAGVTQTPRYLIKTRGQQVTLSCSPISGHRSVSWYQQTPGQGLQFLFEYFSETQRNKGNFPGRFSGRQFSNSRSEMNVSTLELGDSALYLCASSTRTGFNTGELFFGEGSRLTVL.

The rearrangement links TRBV9 to TRBJ1-5, with D perhaps TRBD1 (6 bases). The CDR3 length is 14 residues. The V end lost 5 bases, the J end lost 7 bases, and 16 bases lay between the germline ends. The germline V gene has CDR1 SGDLS and CDR2 YYNGEE. This chain's CDR3 is CASRRGGEGQPQHF. The CDR3 nucleotides read TGTGCCAGCAGGAGGGGGGGCGAGGGGCAGCCCCAGCATTTT.

This chain links TRBV27 with TRBJ1-3; perhaps TRBD1 as D (5 bases). Germline CDR1 and CDR2: MNHEY and SMNVEV (reference sequence). V lost 3 bases to trimming and J lost 1 base, with 7 bases between them. This CDR3 contains 14 residues. The CDR3 DNA is TGTGCCAGCAGTTTTGCAGGGTCTGGAAACACCATATATTTT. Translation gives CASSFAGSGNTIYF.

The chain links TRBV5-5 to TRBJ2-1; 9 positions match TRBD2. The germline V gene encodes CDR1 SGHKS and CDR2 YYEKEE (reference sequence). The J segment lost 10 bases and the V segment lost 2 bases, leaving 4 bases of the junction unmatched. The CDR3 is 13 residues long. The CDR3, as DNA: TGTGCCAGCAGCTTCGGCGGGGGGGCCGAGCAGTTCTTC. Translating it yields CASSFGGGAEQFF.

This clone has only a few counts. This CDR3 reads CASSDDRGGNQPQHF. As DNA, the CDR3 is TGTGCCAGCAGTGACGACAGGGGAGGCAATCAGCCCCAGCATTTT. V is TRBV2 and J is TRBJ1-5, with 8 bases that match TRBD1. This CDR3 contains 15 residues. Losses at the gene ends were 3 bases for V and 2 bases for J; bases not matched to a gene: 3. Germline loops: CDR1 SNHLY, CDR2 FYNNEI.

The CDR3 DNA reads TGTGCCAGCAGCCACACTAGCGGGTTAAAGAATGAGCAGTTCTTC. It specifies CASSHTSGLKNEQFF. This chain connects TRBV4-2 to TRBJ2-1; the match to TRBD2 covers 9 bases. The germline gives CDR1 LGHNA, CDR2 YNFKEQ. This CDR3 spans 15 amino acids. With V trimmed by 3 bases and J by 7 bases, 7 bases remained unmatched.

The chain recombines TRBV12-5 with TRBJ2-2; maybe TRBD2 (5 bases). Germline CDR1 is LGHNT and CDR2 is FRNRAP. Trimming took off 6 bases at V and 4 bases at J, with 12 bases between the two ends. The CDR3 contains 14 residues. The CDR3 nucleotides are TGTGCTAGTGGCATGGGTGAGGGCACCGGGGAGCTGTTTTTT. Translation: CASGMGEGTGELFF.

V usage is TRBV12-1 and J usage is TRBJ2-7; TRBD1 is the table's D call, not checked against the DNA. TRBV12-1 has pseudogene status. CDR3 length: 14 amino acids. CDR3 in DNA: TGTGCCAGTACGGAACAGGGGGGCTCCCACGAGCAGTACGTC. Protein product: CASTEQGGSHEQYV.

The genes are TRBV18 and TRBJ1-6; unclear D gene. The ends were cut back, 3 bases at V and 14 bases at J, with 17 bases in the middle. Germline V gene lookup returns CDR1 KGHSH and CDR2 LQKENI. The CDR3 consists of 14 residues. CDR3 DNA: TGTGCCAGCTCACCTTCGGCAGAGGGTTCGGCCCTCCACTTT. The encoded protein is CASSPSAEGSALHF.

The chain couples TRBV20-1 to TRBJ1-5, with D maybe TRBD1 (6 bases). The CDR3 length is 13 residues. Trimming left V 3 bases short and J 7 bases short, with 13 bases between. The germline gives CDR1 DFQATT, CDR2 SNEGSKA (reference sequence). The CDR3 here is CSASGSGEQPQHF. The CDR3 bases are TGCAGTGCTAGTGGGTCAGGGGAGCAGCCCCAGCATTTT.

The chain has TRBV9 and TRBJ1-3; TRBD1 might be the D (5 bases). Germline CDR1 and CDR2: SGDLS and YYNGEE. Trimming took 0 bases from V and 4 from J, leaving 8 bases between them. The CDR3 is 14 amino acids. CDR3 bases: TGTGCCAGCAGCGTAGCGACAGACGGAAACACCATATATTTT. Protein product: CASSVATDGNTIYF.

V is TRBV5-6 and J is TRBJ2-5; perhaps TRBD2 as D (6 bases). Germline CDR1 is SGHDT and CDR2 is YYEEEE. The V gene lost 2 bases and the J gene lost 2 bases, with 10 bases spanning the gap. The CDR3 extends over 14 amino acids. The CDR3: CASSFRDSQETQYF. CDR3 nucleotides: TGTGCCAGCAGCTTCCGGGACTCACAAGAGACCCAGTACTTC.

The chain couples TRBV6-5 to TRBJ2-7; TRBD2 aligns across 11 bases. The CDR3 runs 14 residues. The junction had 11 bases not matched to a gene; V was cut back by 10 bases and J by 6 bases. Germline-derived CDR1 and CDR2 are MNHEY and SVGAGI. The CDR3 loop is CATASSGGSGEQYV. The CDR3 DNA reads as TGTGCCACCGCGTCTAGCGGGGGGTCGGGCGAGCAGTACGTC.

The rearrangement links TRBV19 to TRBJ1-2; 9 bases align to TRBD1. CDR3 length: 15 amino acids. The V gene end was trimmed by 5 bases and the J gene end by 1 base; junction bases not matched to a gene: 5. The germline V gene has CDR1 LNHDA and CDR2 SQIVND (reference sequence). The CDR3 region is CASSLPDRGNYGYTF. The CDR3 nucleotides read TGTGCCAGTAGTCTCCCGGACAGGGGTAACTATGGCTACACCTTC.

The chain has TRBV7-2 and TRBJ1-1, with a weak D call TRBD1 (5 bases). The V end was cut by 6 bases, the J end by 5 bases, with 19 bases between. The CDR3 runs to 15 residues. CDR1 is SGHTA and CDR2 is FQGNSA in the germline V gene. CDR3 sequence (DNA): TGTGCCAGCAGGGCCCTTGGGGGGAAGGGGACTGAAGCTTTCTTT. It is translated as CASRALGGKGTEAFF.

This clone has just one count. The chain employs TRBV19 and TRBJ1-3; D may be TRBD1 (5 bases). CDR1 is LNHDA and CDR2 is SQIVND in the germline V gene (reference sequence). V gave up 2 bases and J gave up 0 bases, with 14 bases separating them. The CDR3 extends over 17 amino acids. The CDR3 sequence is CASSINRPLSSGNTIYF. CDR3 sequence (DNA): TGTGCCAGTAGTATAAACAGGCCTCTTAGCTCTGGAAACACCATATATTTT.

V and J are TRBV11-2 and TRBJ2-1, with 12 bases that match TRBD1. The CDR3 has 15 amino acids. Germline loops: CDR1 SGHAT, CDR2 FQNNGV. V gave up 4 bases and J gave up 7 bases; unmatched junction bases: 5. The CDR3 DNA reads TGTGCCAGCAGCTCGGGACAGGGGGCGCTTAATGAGCAGTTCTTC. It specifies CASSSGQGALNEQFF.

The chain combines TRBV21-1 with TRBJ2-1; TRBD2 reflects the table's D call only, with no check against the DNA. TRBV21-1 is tagged as a pseudogene. The CDR3 extends over 19 amino acids. The CDR3 loop reads CASSKGVSGTSGGWNEQFF. In nucleotides, the CDR3 is TGTGCCAGCAGCAAAGGAGTCTCCGGGACTAGCGGGGGGTGGAATGAGCAGTTCTTC.

The chain has TRBV4-1 and TRBJ1-5; the match to TRBD1 covers 7 bases. Germline V lookup: CDR1 MGHRA, CDR2 YSYEKL. V was pared by 0 bases and J by 5 bases, with 16 bases of the junction left unmatched. CDR3 length equals 19 residues. The CDR3 loop is CASSQEGLTGWDSDQPQHF. CDR3 nucleotide sequence: TGCGCCAGCAGCCAAGAAGGGTTGACAGGGTGGGACTCCGATCAGCCCCAGCATTTT.